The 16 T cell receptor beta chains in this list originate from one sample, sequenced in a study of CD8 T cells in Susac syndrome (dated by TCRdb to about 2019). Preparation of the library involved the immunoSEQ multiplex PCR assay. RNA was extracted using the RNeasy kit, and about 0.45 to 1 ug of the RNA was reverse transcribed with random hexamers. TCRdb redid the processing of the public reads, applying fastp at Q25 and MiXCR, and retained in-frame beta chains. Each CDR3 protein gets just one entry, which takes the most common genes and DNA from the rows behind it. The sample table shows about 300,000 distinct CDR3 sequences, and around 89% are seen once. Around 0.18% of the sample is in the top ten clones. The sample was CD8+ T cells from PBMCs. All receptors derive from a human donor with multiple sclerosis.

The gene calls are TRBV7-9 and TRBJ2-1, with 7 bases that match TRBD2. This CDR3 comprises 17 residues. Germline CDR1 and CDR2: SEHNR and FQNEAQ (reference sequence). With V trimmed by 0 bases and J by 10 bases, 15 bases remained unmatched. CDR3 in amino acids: CASSLALAWDYSGEQFF. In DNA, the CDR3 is TGTGCCAGCAGCTTAGCGCTAGCCTGGGACTATTCAGGGGAGCAGTTCTTC.

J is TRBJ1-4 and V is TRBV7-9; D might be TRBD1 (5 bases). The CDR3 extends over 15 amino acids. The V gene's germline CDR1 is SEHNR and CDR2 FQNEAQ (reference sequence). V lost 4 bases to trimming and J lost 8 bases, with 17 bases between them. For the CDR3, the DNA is TGTGCCAGCAGCTCACAGCGGGGGGATTACGAAAAACTGTTTTTT. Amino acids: CASSSQRGDYEKLFF. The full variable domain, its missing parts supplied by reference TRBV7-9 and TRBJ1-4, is DTGVSQNPRHKITKRGQNVTFRCDPISEHNRLYWYRQTLGQGPEFLTYFQNEAQLEKSRLLSDRFSAERPKGSFSTLEIQRTEQGDSAMYLCASSSQRGDYEKLFFGSGTQLSVL.

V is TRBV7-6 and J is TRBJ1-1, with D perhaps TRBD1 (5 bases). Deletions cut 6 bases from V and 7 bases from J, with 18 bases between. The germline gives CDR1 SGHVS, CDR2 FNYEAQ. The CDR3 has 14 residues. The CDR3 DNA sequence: TGTGCCAGCAGTGTCGGGGACCTCCCCCTTGAAGCTTTCTTT. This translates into CASSVGDLPLEAFF.

The CDR3 region is CSVAGTGDYNEQFF. For the CDR3, the DNA is TGCAGTGTCGCCGGGACGGGAGACTACAATGAGCAGTTCTTC. The chain employs TRBV20-1 and TRBJ2-1; TRBD2 might be the D (6 bases). The V end lost 7 bases, the J end lost 3 bases, and 16 bases lay between the germline ends. CDR1 DFQATT and CDR2 SNEGSKA come from the germline V gene (reference sequence). The CDR3 is 14 amino acids.

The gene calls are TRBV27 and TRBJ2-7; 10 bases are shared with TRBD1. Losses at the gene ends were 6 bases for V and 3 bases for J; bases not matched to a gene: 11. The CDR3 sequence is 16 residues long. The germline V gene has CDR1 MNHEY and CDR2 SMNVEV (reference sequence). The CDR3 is CASSDGQGGKNYEQYF. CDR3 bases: TGTGCCAGCAGCGATGGACAGGGGGGAAAAAACTACGAGCAGTACTTC.

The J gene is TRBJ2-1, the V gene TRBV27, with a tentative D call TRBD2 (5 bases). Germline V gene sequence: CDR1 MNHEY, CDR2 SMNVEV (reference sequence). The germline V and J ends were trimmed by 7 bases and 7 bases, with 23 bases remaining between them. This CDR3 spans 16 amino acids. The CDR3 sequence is CASIASAGYTWNEQFF. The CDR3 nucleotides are TGTGCCAGCATTGCTTCGGCGGGTTATACTTGGAATGAGCAGTTCTTC.

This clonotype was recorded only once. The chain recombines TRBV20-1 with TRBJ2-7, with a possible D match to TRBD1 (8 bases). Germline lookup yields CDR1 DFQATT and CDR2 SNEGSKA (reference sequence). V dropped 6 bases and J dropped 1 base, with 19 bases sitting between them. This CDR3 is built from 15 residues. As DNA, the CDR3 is TGCAGTGCAACAGGGGGGGATTCTTCGTCCTACGAGCAGTACTTC. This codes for CSATGGDSSSYEQYF.

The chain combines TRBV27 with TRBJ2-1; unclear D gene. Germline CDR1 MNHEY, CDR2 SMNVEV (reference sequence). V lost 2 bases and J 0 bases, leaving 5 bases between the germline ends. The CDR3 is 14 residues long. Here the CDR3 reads CASSLQSSYNEQFF. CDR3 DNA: TGTGCCAGCAGTTTACAATCCTCCTACAATGAGCAGTTCTTC.

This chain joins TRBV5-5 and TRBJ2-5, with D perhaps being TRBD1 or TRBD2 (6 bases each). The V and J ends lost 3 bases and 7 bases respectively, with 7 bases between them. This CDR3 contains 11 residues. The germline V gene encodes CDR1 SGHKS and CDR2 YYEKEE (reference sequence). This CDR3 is CASSSGATQYF. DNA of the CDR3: TGTGCCAGCAGCTCGGGGGCGACCCAGTACTTC.

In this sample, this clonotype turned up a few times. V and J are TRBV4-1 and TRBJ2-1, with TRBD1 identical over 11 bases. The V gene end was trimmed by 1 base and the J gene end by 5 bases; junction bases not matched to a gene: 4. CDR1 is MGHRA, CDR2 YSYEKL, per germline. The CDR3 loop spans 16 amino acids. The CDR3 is CASSQGPGQGDNEQFF. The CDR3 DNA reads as TGCGCCAGCAGCCAAGGCCCGGGACAGGGGGACAATGAGCAGTTCTTC.

As DNA, the CDR3 is TGTGCCTGGTCCCAGAACACTGGAGGTGAAAAACTGTTTTTT. Translation: CAWSQNTGGEKLFF. The chain has TRBV30 and TRBJ1-4; D unresolved. CDR3 length: 14 amino acids. The V gene lost 5 bases and the J gene lost 7 bases, with 17 bases spanning the gap. The germline V gene encodes CDR1 GTSNPN and CDR2 SVGIG (reference sequence).

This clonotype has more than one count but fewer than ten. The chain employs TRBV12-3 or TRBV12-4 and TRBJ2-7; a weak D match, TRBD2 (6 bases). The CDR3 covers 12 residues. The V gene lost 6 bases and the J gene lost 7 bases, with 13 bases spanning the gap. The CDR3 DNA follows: TGTGCCAGCAGCGCCGGTGGGGGGGAGCAGTACTTC. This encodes CASSAGGGEQYF.

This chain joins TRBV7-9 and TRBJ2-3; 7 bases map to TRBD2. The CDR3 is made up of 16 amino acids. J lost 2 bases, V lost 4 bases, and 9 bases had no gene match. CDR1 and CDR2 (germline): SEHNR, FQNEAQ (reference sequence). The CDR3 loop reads CASSSEPGGFTDTQYF. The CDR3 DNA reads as TGTGCCAGCAGCTCCGAACCGGGAGGCTTCACAGATACGCAGTATTTT.

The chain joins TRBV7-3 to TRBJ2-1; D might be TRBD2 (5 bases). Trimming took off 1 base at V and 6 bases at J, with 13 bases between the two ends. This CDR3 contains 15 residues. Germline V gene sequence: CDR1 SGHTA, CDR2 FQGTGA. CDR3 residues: CASSLSGSPFNEQFF. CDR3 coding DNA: TGTGCCAGCAGCTTAAGCGGGTCCCCATTCAATGAGCAGTTCTTC.

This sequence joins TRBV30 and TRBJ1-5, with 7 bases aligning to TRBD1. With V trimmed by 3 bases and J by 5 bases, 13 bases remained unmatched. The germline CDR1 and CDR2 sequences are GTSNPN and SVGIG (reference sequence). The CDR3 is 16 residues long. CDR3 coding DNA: TGTGCCTGGAGCCCCTCGATACAGGGGAGTTATCAGCCCCAGCATTTT. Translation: CAWSPSIQGSYQPQHF.

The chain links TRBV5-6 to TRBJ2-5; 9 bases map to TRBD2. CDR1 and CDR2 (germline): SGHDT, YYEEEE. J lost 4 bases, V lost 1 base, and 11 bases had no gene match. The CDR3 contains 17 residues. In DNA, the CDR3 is TGTGCCAGCAGCTTGAGGCCGGGACTAGCCCTCCCAGAGACCCAGTACTTC. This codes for CASSLRPGLALPETQYF. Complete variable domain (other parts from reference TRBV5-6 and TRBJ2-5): DAGVTQSPTHLIKTRGQQVTLRCSPKSGHDTVSWYQQALGQGPQFIFQYYEEEERQRGNFPDRFSGHQFPNYSSELNVNALLLGDSALYLCASSLRPGLALPETQYFGPGTRLLVL.